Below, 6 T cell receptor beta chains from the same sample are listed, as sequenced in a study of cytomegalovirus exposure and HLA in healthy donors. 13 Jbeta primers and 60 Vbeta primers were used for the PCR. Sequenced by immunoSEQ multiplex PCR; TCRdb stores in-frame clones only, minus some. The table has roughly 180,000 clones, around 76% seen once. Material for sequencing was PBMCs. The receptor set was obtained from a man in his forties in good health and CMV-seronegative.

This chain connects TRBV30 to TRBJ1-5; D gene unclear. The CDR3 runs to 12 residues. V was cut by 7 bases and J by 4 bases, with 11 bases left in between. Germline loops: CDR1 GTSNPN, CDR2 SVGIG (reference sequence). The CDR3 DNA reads TGTGCCTCCTCAAGAGGTAATCAGCCCCAGCATTTT. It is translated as CASSRGNQPQHF.

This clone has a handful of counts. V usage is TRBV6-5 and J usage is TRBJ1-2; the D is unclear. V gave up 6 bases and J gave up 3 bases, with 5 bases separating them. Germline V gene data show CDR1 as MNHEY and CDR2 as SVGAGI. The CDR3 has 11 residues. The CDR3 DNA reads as TGTGCCAGCAGAAACTACTATGGCTACACCTTC. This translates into CASRNYYGYTF.

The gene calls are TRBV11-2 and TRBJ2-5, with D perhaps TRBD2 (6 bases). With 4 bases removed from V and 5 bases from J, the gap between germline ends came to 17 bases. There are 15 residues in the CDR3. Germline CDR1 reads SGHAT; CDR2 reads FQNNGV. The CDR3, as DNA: TGTGCCAGCAGCTCCCCTCGGGGAGGAGGGGAGACCCAGTACTTC. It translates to CASSSPRGGGETQYF.

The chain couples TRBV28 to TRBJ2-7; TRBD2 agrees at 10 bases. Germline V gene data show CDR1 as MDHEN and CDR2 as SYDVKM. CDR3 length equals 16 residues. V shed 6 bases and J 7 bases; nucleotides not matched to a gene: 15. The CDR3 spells CASRSRRTSGSWEQYF. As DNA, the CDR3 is TGTGCCAGCAGATCAAGAAGGACTAGCGGCTCCTGGGAGCAGTACTTC.

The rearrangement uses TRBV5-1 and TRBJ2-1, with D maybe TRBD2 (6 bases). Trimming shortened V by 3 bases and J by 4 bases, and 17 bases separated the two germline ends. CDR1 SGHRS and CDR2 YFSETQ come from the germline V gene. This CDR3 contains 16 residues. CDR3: CASSSGTQDLYNEQFF. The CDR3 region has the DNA TGCGCCAGCAGCTCCGGGACTCAGGACTTGTACAATGAGCAGTTCTTC.

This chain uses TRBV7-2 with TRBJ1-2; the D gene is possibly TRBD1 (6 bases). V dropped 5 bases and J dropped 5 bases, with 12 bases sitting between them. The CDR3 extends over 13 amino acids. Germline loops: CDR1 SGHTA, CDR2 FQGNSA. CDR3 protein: CASSQDRRYGYTF. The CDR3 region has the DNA TGTGCCAGCAGCCAGGACAGACGATATGGCTACACCTTC.